The rows below give T cell receptor beta chains drawn from one sample of a study of blood T cell repertoires in COVID-19. Data came from immunoSEQ multiplex PCR; TCRdb stores just in-frame clones and leaves some out. Among fewer than 85,000 clones, 82% were seen once, and the ten largest hold around 4.1%. Sequenced material: peripheral blood. These receptors were collected from a woman aged 55-69 years with acute or convalescent COVID-19. CDR3s include the opening cysteine and the closing phenylalanine or tryptophan. Each record gives: V gene, J gene, D gene, clone size, CDR3 protein, CDR3 DNA. D genes are given only for firm matches. The size of a clone is reported for some rows only, either as once, few or many, or as a class for expanded clones.

v_gene: TRBV5-5; j_gene: TRBJ1-4; d_gene: -; abundance: few; CDR3aa: CASSVLTGLEKLFF; CDR3nt: TGTGCCAGCAGCGTACTAACAGGGCTGGAAAAACTGTTTTTT
v_gene: TRBV5-6; j_gene: TRBJ1-2; d_gene: TRBD1; abundance: -; CDR3aa: CASSPGQAHYGYTF; CDR3nt: TGTGCCAGCAGCCCTGGACAGGCTCACTATGGCTACACCTTC
v_gene: TRBV24-1; j_gene: TRBJ2-1; d_gene: TRBD1; abundance: -; CDR3aa: CATSDSSGTGGKTYNEQFF; CDR3nt: TGTGCCACCAGTGATTCCTCCGGGACAGGGGGTAAGACCTACAATGAGCAGTTCTTC
v_gene: TRBV3-1/TRBV3-2; j_gene: TRBJ1-5; d_gene: -; abundance: -; CDR3aa: CASSRQTGPQHF; CDR3nt: TGTGCCAGCAGCCGTCAGACAGGGCCCCAGCATTTT
v_gene: TRBV27; j_gene: TRBJ1-1; d_gene: -; abundance: -; CDR3aa: CASSLGSLAGGVTEAFF; CDR3nt: TGTGCCAGCAGTTTAGGATCCCTAGCCGGGGGGGTCACTGAAGCTTTCTTT
v_gene: TRBV5-5; j_gene: TRBJ1-4; d_gene: TRBD1; abundance: -; CDR3aa: CASSQDRGGRNEKLFF; CDR3nt: TGTGCCAGCAGCCAGGACAGGGGGGGACGTAATGAAAAACTGTTTTTT
v_gene: TRBV25-1; j_gene: TRBJ1-1; d_gene: -; abundance: -; CDR3aa: CASSFGAGIRTEAFF; CDR3nt: TGTGCCAGCAGTTTTGGGGCAGGGATAAGGACTGAAGCTTTCTTT
v_gene: TRBV27; j_gene: TRBJ2-7; d_gene: TRBD1; abundance: -; CDR3aa: CASSSTRDRRNLEYF; CDR3nt: TGTGCCAGCAGTTCGACCCGGGACAGGCGGAACTTGGAGTACTTC
v_gene: TRBV5-1; j_gene: TRBJ2-5; d_gene: TRBD2; abundance: -; CDR3aa: CASSLGSGSSQETQYF; CDR3nt: TGCGCCAGCAGCTTGGGAAGCGGGAGCTCCCAAGAGACCCAGTACTTC
v_gene: TRBV5-1; j_gene: TRBJ2-7; d_gene: TRBD2; abundance: once; CDR3aa: CASSLTSGSLDYEQYF; CDR3nt: TGCGCCAGCAGCTTGACTAGCGGGAGTCTGGACTACGAGCAGTACTTC
v_gene: TRBV7-3; j_gene: TRBJ2-3; d_gene: TRBD1; abundance: -; CDR3aa: CASSLTDRGISDTQYF; CDR3nt: TGTGCCAGCAGCTTAACGGACAGGGGTATTTCAGATACGCAGTATTTT
v_gene: TRBV6-1; j_gene: TRBJ1-5; d_gene: -; abundance: -; CDR3aa: CASSEPKGHRGGQPQHF; CDR3nt: TGTGCCAGCAGTGAACCTAAGGGCCACCGGGGGGGTCAGCCCCAGCATTTT
v_gene: TRBV6-5; j_gene: TRBJ2-7; d_gene: -; abundance: -; CDR3aa: CASRQGLLSYEQYF; CDR3nt: TGTGCCAGCAGGCAGGGCCTCCTCTCCTACGAGCAGTACTTC
v_gene: TRBV5-6; j_gene: TRBJ2-7; d_gene: -; abundance: few; CDR3aa: CASRRRGALHEQYF; CDR3nt: TGTGCCAGCAGGCGACGGGGGGCCCTCCACGAGCAGTACTTC
v_gene: TRBV6-5; j_gene: TRBJ1-6; d_gene: -; abundance: -; CDR3aa: CASRPGTLNNSPLHF; CDR3nt: TGTGCCAGCAGGCCCGGGACACTCAATAATTCACCCCTCCACTTT
v_gene: TRBV7-8; j_gene: TRBJ2-7; d_gene: TRBD2; abundance: -; CDR3aa: CASTDFPRGGPHEQYF; CDR3nt: TGTGCCAGCACTGATTTCCCACGCGGGGGGCCCCACGAGCAGTACTTC
v_gene: TRBV3-1/TRBV3-2; j_gene: TRBJ1-1; d_gene: -; abundance: -; CDR3aa: CASSHRGVGTEAFF; CDR3nt: TGTGCCAGCAGCCACAGGGGAGTTGGCACTGAAGCTTTCTTT
v_gene: TRBV27; j_gene: TRBJ1-1; d_gene: TRBD1; abundance: -; CDR3aa: CASSSRTGRNTEAFF; CDR3nt: TGTGCCAGCAGTTCCCGGACAGGGAGGAACACTGAAGCTTTCTTT
v_gene: TRBV11-2; j_gene: TRBJ1-1; d_gene: -; abundance: -; CDR3aa: CASSLDRPENTEAFF; CDR3nt: TGTGCCAGCAGCTTAGATCGTCCAGAAAACACTGAAGCTTTCTTT
v_gene: TRBV6-5; j_gene: TRBJ2-5; d_gene: TRBD1; abundance: -; CDR3aa: CASSAPGTGKETQYF; CDR3nt: TGTGCCAGCAGCGCCCCGGGGACAGGGAAAGAGACCCAGTACTTC
v_gene: TRBV28; j_gene: TRBJ2-7; d_gene: TRBD2; abundance: -; CDR3aa: CASSSSGGRYEQYF; CDR3nt: TGTGCCAGCAGTTCAAGCGGGGGGCGATACGAGCAGTACTTC
v_gene: TRBV4-2; j_gene: TRBJ2-1; d_gene: TRBD1; abundance: few; CDR3aa: CASSQDIGQGFNEQFF; CDR3nt: TGTGCCAGCAGCCAAGACATTGGACAGGGTTTTAATGAGCAGTTCTTC
v_gene: TRBV7-6; j_gene: TRBJ2-1; d_gene: TRBD2; abundance: -; CDR3aa: CASSPKAGAYNEQFF; CDR3nt: TGTGCCAGCAGCCCTAAAGCGGGAGCGTACAATGAGCAGTTCTTC
v_gene: TRBV4-2; j_gene: TRBJ1-1; d_gene: -; abundance: -; CDR3aa: CASSQIGGAESRAFF; CDR3nt: TGTGCCAGCAGCCAAATTGGGGGCGCGGAGTCCCGTGCTTTCTTT
v_gene: TRBV6-5; j_gene: TRBJ2-1; d_gene: TRBD2; abundance: -; CDR3aa: CASNQREGNEQFF; CDR3nt: TGTGCCAGCAATCAGCGGGAGGGCAATGAGCAGTTCTTC
v_gene: TRBV6-6; j_gene: TRBJ1-3; d_gene: -; abundance: few; CDR3aa: CASSSPGYGNTIYF; CDR3nt: TGTGCCAGCAGTTCCCCGGGGTATGGAAACACCATATATTTT
v_gene: TRBV24-1; j_gene: TRBJ1-2; d_gene: -; abundance: -; CDR3aa: CATSVDNYGYTF; CDR3nt: TGTGCCACCAGTGTAGATAACTATGGCTACACCTTC
v_gene: TRBV5-1; j_gene: TRBJ2-3; d_gene: TRBD2; abundance: -; CDR3aa: CASSLAGLGSTDTQYF; CDR3nt: TGCGCCAGCAGCTTGGCGGGACTAGGGAGCACAGATACGCAGTATTTT
v_gene: TRBV9; j_gene: TRBJ2-3; d_gene: TRBD2; abundance: -; CDR3aa: CASSPEGLATDTQYF; CDR3nt: TGTGCCAGCAGCCCGGAGGGACTAGCTACAGATACGCAGTATTTT
v_gene: TRBV12-3/TRBV12-4; j_gene: TRBJ1-1; d_gene: TRBD1; abundance: once; CDR3aa: CASLGQGASEAFF; CDR3nt: TGTGCCAGTCTGGGACAGGGGGCCTCTGAAGCTTTCTTT
v_gene: TRBV15; j_gene: TRBJ2-3; d_gene: TRBD2; abundance: -; CDR3aa: CATSRGTSGGTDTQYF; CDR3nt: TGTGCCACCAGCAGAGGGACTAGCGGGGGCACAGATACGCAGTATTTT
v_gene: TRBV2; j_gene: TRBJ2-2; d_gene: -; abundance: few; CDR3aa: CASSVRQLSSNTGELFF; CDR3nt: TGTGCCAGCAGTGTGAGGCAGCTTTCTTCGAACACCGGGGAGCTGTTTTTT
v_gene: TRBV6-6; j_gene: TRBJ2-2; d_gene: -; abundance: -; CDR3aa: CASSLTGQAGELFF; CDR3nt: TGTGCCAGCAGCTTAACAGGGCAGGCCGGGGAGCTGTTTTTT
v_gene: TRBV18; j_gene: TRBJ1-2; d_gene: TRBD1; abundance: -; CDR3aa: CASSPVGTGTNYGYTF; CDR3nt: TGTGCCAGCTCACCGGTTGGGACAGGAACTAACTATGGCTACACCTTC
v_gene: TRBV4-2; j_gene: TRBJ2-1; d_gene: -; abundance: -; CDR3aa: CASSQDRGSGLSYNEQFF; CDR3nt: TGTGCCAGCAGCCAAGATAGGGGATCGGGTCTGTCCTACAATGAGCAGTTCTTC
v_gene: TRBV28; j_gene: TRBJ2-1; d_gene: -; abundance: -; CDR3aa: CASSSNSGRLYNEQFF; CDR3nt: TGTGCCAGCAGCTCCAATAGCGGCCGACTCTACAATGAGCAGTTCTTC
v_gene: TRBV6-5; j_gene: TRBJ1-2; d_gene: -; abundance: -; CDR3aa: CASGDNYGYTF; CDR3nt: TGTGCCAGCGGAGATAACTATGGCTACACCTTC
v_gene: TRBV24-1; j_gene: TRBJ1-1; d_gene: TRBD1; abundance: -; CDR3aa: CATSDPGQGDTEAFF; CDR3nt: TGTGCCACCAGTGACCCCGGACAGGGAGACACTGAAGCTTTCTTT
v_gene: TRBV7-2; j_gene: TRBJ1-3; d_gene: -; abundance: -; CDR3aa: CASSQRTETTIYF; CDR3nt: TGTGCCAGCAGCCAGCGGACGGAGACCACCATATATTTT
v_gene: TRBV9; j_gene: TRBJ1-2; d_gene: -; abundance: few; CDR3aa: CASSPDRQTYGYTF; CDR3nt: TGTGCCAGCAGCCCTGATAGACAGACCTATGGCTACACCTTC
v_gene: TRBV2; j_gene: TRBJ2-1; d_gene: -; abundance: -; CDR3aa: CASSDLINEQFF; CDR3nt: TGTGCCAGCAGTGACCTAATCAATGAGCAGTTCTTC
v_gene: TRBV28; j_gene: TRBJ1-2; d_gene: -; abundance: once; CDR3aa: CASSLGVGRGGPNYGYTF; CDR3nt: TGTGCCAGCAGCTTGGGCGTTGGACGTGGGGGCCCTAACTATGGCTACACCTTC
v_gene: TRBV10-3; j_gene: TRBJ1-1; d_gene: -; abundance: -; CDR3aa: CAISDRGNTEAFF; CDR3nt: TGTGCCATCAGTGACCGGGGGAACACTGAAGCTTTCTTT
v_gene: TRBV9; j_gene: TRBJ2-7; d_gene: TRBD1; abundance: -; CDR3aa: CASSVAQGYEQYF; CDR3nt: TGTGCCAGCAGCGTAGCACAGGGGTACGAGCAGTACTTC
v_gene: TRBV5-6; j_gene: TRBJ2-7; d_gene: TRBD1; abundance: few; CDR3aa: CASSLLGQGNEQYF; CDR3nt: TGTGCCAGCAGCTTGCTTGGACAGGGTAACGAGCAGTACTTC
v_gene: TRBV2; j_gene: TRBJ1-5; d_gene: TRBD1; abundance: -; CDR3aa: CASSGTGNNQPQHF; CDR3nt: TGTGCCAGCAGCGGGACAGGGAACAATCAGCCCCAGCATTTT
v_gene: TRBV12-3/TRBV12-4; j_gene: TRBJ1-2; d_gene: -; abundance: few; CDR3aa: CASYSMRDYGYTF; CDR3nt: TGTGCCAGCTATTCAATGCGGGACTATGGCTACACCTTC
v_gene: TRBV19; j_gene: TRBJ1-5; d_gene: -; abundance: -; CDR3aa: CASRPGAPSNQPQHF; CDR3nt: TGTGCCAGTAGGCCAGGGGCCCCGAGCAATCAGCCCCAGCATTTT
v_gene: TRBV3-1/TRBV3-2; j_gene: TRBJ2-7; d_gene: TRBD1; abundance: -; CDR3aa: CASSHSAGQGIREQYF; CDR3nt: TGTGCCAGCAGCCACTCTGCGGGACAGGGGATCAGGGAGCAGTACTTC
v_gene: TRBV27; j_gene: TRBJ1-1; d_gene: TRBD1; abundance: -; CDR3aa: CASSLGGTVLNTEAFF; CDR3nt: TGTGCCAGCAGTTTAGGGGGGACAGTTCTGAACACTGAAGCTTTCTTT
v_gene: TRBV5-1; j_gene: TRBJ1-5; d_gene: -; abundance: -; CDR3aa: CASSPQGLQPQHF; CDR3nt: TGCGCCAGCAGCCCTCAGGGGCTGCAGCCCCAGCATTTT
v_gene: TRBV29-1; j_gene: TRBJ2-3; d_gene: TRBD2; abundance: -; CDR3aa: CSVRLAGVTQYF; CDR3nt: TGCAGCGTTAGGCTAGCGGGGGTTACGCAGTATTTT
v_gene: TRBV5-1; j_gene: TRBJ2-2; d_gene: TRBD1; abundance: -; CDR3aa: CASRPGTDTGELFF; CDR3nt: TGCGCCAGCCGGCCCGGGACAGATACCGGGGAGCTGTTTTTT
v_gene: TRBV28; j_gene: TRBJ2-7; d_gene: -; abundance: once; CDR3aa: CASSVDTLYSSYEQYF; CDR3nt: TGTGCCAGCAGTGTGGACACACTTTATAGCTCCTACGAGCAGTACTTC
v_gene: TRBV11-2; j_gene: TRBJ2-2; d_gene: -; abundance: -; CDR3aa: CASSFTRTGELFF; CDR3nt: TGTGCCAGCAGCTTTACTAGAACCGGGGAGCTGTTTTTT
v_gene: TRBV9; j_gene: TRBJ2-7; d_gene: -; abundance: -; CDR3aa: CASSLKYEQYF; CDR3nt: TGTGCCAGCAGCTTAAAATACGAGCAGTACTTC
v_gene: TRBV19; j_gene: TRBJ1-1; d_gene: TRBD1; abundance: -; CDR3aa: CASSITGDADTEAFF; CDR3nt: TGTGCCAGTAGTATTACAGGGGACGCGGACACTGAAGCTTTCTTT
v_gene: TRBV2; j_gene: TRBJ1-5; d_gene: -; abundance: -; CDR3aa: CASNGLRSGNQPQHF; CDR3nt: TGTGCCAGCAACGGGTTAAGGAGTGGGAATCAGCCCCAGCATTTT
v_gene: TRBV24-1; j_gene: TRBJ2-2; d_gene: -; abundance: -; CDR3aa: CATSDFPGFGTGELFF; CDR3nt: TGTGCCACCAGTGATTTCCCTGGGTTCGGGACCGGGGAGCTGTTTTTT
v_gene: TRBV6-4; j_gene: TRBJ1-2; d_gene: TRBD1; abundance: -; CDR3aa: CASRPTGTGFNGYTF; CDR3nt: TGTGCCAGCAGACCCACCGGGACAGGGTTTAATGGCTACACCTTC